There are many counts of the clone carrying this T cell receptor (beta chain). Its specificity is unknown. This sample is part of a study of molecular identifiers for immune sequencing clone quantification. Study-wide results and limits: Detectable among around 1 million naive cells, according to reports, was Jurkat TCR RNA spiked in from one cell.

Input for naive CD8 libraries was roughly 20,000 to 1,000,000 sorted cells; the RNA fraction used was 10%, 30% or 50%. Based on a CD8+CD4-CCR7+CD45RA+ profile, naive CD8 T cells were sorted. Making the bulk TCR libraries relied on previously described methods and listed TCR primers. From the PCR reads, TCRdb called clonotypes with MiXCR, one entry per CDR3 protein. The sample contains 50,000 to 70,000 distinct CDR3 sequences, less than 20% of which appear only once. This CDR3 is 15 amino acids long. Per the germline V gene, CDR1 is LNHDA and CDR2 is SQIVND (reference sequence). The junction had 9 bases not matched to a gene; V was cut back by 5 bases and J by 4 bases.

The sample comprised naive CD8+ T cells from blood, with Jurkat cell RNA spiked in. Subset here: FACS-sorted CD8+CD4-CCR7+CD45RA+ naive T cells. The sequence was collected from a human donor in good health. Some libraries in this study had Jurkat cell RNA spiked in. The chain couples TRBV19 to TRBJ2-5; 8 bases agree with TRBD1. Here the CDR3 reads CASSPWTGKRETQYF. The CDR3 coding sequence is TGTGCCAGTAGTCCATGGACAGGGAAACGAGAGACCCAGTACTTC.